These 32 T cell receptor beta chains were all obtained from the same sample, sequenced in a study of T cell responses to AZD1222 COVID-19 vaccine. Here immunoSEQ multiplex PCR was the method, and the copy in TCRdb shows in-frame clones only, minus some. The table shows around 100,000 clones, with approximately 84% occurring only once. Sequences were derived from peripheral blood, sampled on day 0 of AZD1222 vaccination. All receptors come from an adult in good health.

This chain connects TRBV5-1 to TRBJ2-2; 7 bases fit TRBD1. The germline V gene has CDR1 SGHRS and CDR2 YFSETQ. The CDR3 has 15 amino acids. V gave up 4 bases and J gave up 1 base; unmatched junction bases: 4. The chain's CDR3 is CASSRNRGNTGELFF. CDR3 DNA: TGCGCCAGCAGCCGCAACAGGGGGAACACCGGGGAGCTGTTTTTT.

This chain joins TRBV28 and TRBJ1-6; no clear D gene. Between the trimmed V and J ends, which lost 3 bases and 10 bases, there was a span of 13 bases. CDR1 is MDHEN, CDR2 SYDVKM, per germline. This CDR3 comprises 14 residues. CDR3 region: CASSFGKGSSPLHF. CDR3 sequence (DNA): TGTGCCAGCAGTTTCGGCAAAGGTTCCTCACCCCTCCACTTT.

CDR3 amino acids: CASSRGTGSGQPQHF. CDR3 DNA: TGTGCCAGCAGCCGGGGGACAGGGTCCGGTCAGCCCCAGCATTTT. The V and J genes are TRBV3-1 (or the pseudogene TRBV3-2) and TRBJ1-5; 9 bases agree with TRBD1. The CDR3 loop spans 15 amino acids. Germline CDR1 and CDR2: LGHDT and YNNKEL (reference sequence). V lost 4 bases, J lost 6 bases, and 7 bases stayed unmatched.

The J gene is TRBJ2-2, the V gene TRBV19; D uncertain. The CDR3 runs 15 residues. Germline V gives CDR1 LNHDA, CDR2 SQIVND (reference sequence). Trimming took off 4 bases at V and 2 bases at J, with 11 bases between the two ends. The CDR3 reads CASSKIETNTGELFF. The CDR3, as DNA: TGTGCCAGTAGTAAAATCGAAACTAACACCGGGGAGCTGTTTTTT.

The gene calls are TRBV11-3 and TRBJ2-7; D gene uncertain. The CDR3 extends over 15 amino acids. The germline CDR1 and CDR2 sequences are SGHNT and YENEEA. V was trimmed by 5 bases and J by 6 bases, leaving 20 bases between them. This CDR3 reads CASSHGRTRVSEQYF. DNA for the CDR3: TGTGCCAGCAGCCACGGCCGAACACGCGTGAGCGAGCAGTACTTC.

In the case of this clone: The same CDR3 is also encoded by other DNA sequences in this sample. The CDR3 bases are TGTGCCAGTAGTATAGCGGGGGGGAGGACAGATACGCAGTATTTT. This encodes CASSIAGGRTDTQYF. The chain uses TRBV19 and TRBJ2-3, with 8 bases that match TRBD2. Germline assignment: CDR1 LNHDA and CDR2 SQIVND (reference sequence). The junction had 3 bases not matched to a gene; V was cut back by 1 base and J by 3 bases. CDR3 length equals 15 residues. Filled out from reference TRBV19 and TRBJ2-3, the complete variable domain reads DGGITQSPKYLFRKEGQNVTLSCEQNLNHDAMYWYRQDPGQGLRLIYYSQIVNDFQKGDIAEGYSVSREKKESFPLTVTSAQKNPTAFYLCASSIAGGRTDTQYFGPGTRLTVL.

The gene calls are TRBV5-1 and TRBJ1-6, with a possible D match to TRBD1 (6 bases). Per germline, CDR1 SGHRS and CDR2 YFSETQ. Trimming took off 3 bases at V and 7 bases at J, with 14 bases between the two ends. The CDR3 spans 15 residues. CDR3 sequence (DNA): TGCGCCAGCAGCTCCTCGACAGGAAAAAATTCACCCCTCCACTTT. Amino acid sequence: CASSSSTGKNSPLHF.

This clone was counted between two and nine times. CDR3 sequence reads: CASSSPGQGVYEQYF. Here the CDR3 DNA reads TGTGCCAGCAGCTCTCCGGGACAGGGGGTTTACGAGCAGTACTTC. The chain recombines TRBV13 with TRBJ2-7; 11 bases align to TRBD1. J gave up 4 bases and V 4 bases, and 6 bases lay outside the gene matches. The CDR3 extends over 15 amino acids. CDR1 and CDR2 from the germline V gene are PRHDT and FYEKMQ (reference sequence).

The V gene is TRBV5-1, the J gene TRBJ2-1; 8 nucleotides agree with TRBD2. The length of the CDR3 is 14 residues. V was clipped by 0 bases and J by 10 bases; unmatched bases: 6. Per germline, CDR1 SGHRS and CDR2 YFSETQ. This CDR3 reads CASSLATSGLEQFF. DNA for the CDR3: TGCGCCAGCAGCTTGGCCACTAGCGGATTGGAGCAGTTCTTC.

The V gene is TRBV5-1, the J gene TRBJ1-2; D might be TRBD1 (5 bases). The germline V and J ends were trimmed by 4 bases and 3 bases, with 16 bases remaining between them. Germline V gives CDR1 SGHRS, CDR2 YFSETQ. This CDR3 is built from 15 residues. The CDR3 loop reads CASSPQSGADYGYTF. In nucleotides, the CDR3 is TGCGCCAGCAGCCCCCAGAGTGGGGCGGACTATGGCTACACCTTC. Looking up the rest from reference TRBV5-1 and TRBJ1-2 gives the full variable domain: KAGVTQTPRYLIKTRGQQVTLSCSPISGHRSVSWYQQTPGQGLQFLFEYFSETQRNKGNFPGRFSGRQFSNSRSEMNVSTLELGDSALYLCASSPQSGADYGYTFGSGTRLTVV.

In nucleotides, the CDR3 is TGTGCCAGCATTATGGACAGGGCTGGGTCACCCCTCCACTTT. This translates into CASIMDRAGSPLHF. V gene TRBV2 combines with J gene TRBJ1-6; the match to TRBD1 covers 8 bases. Germline V gives CDR1 SNHLY, CDR2 FYNNEI. The CDR3 is 14 residues long. The trim removed 7 bases at V and 10 bases at J, leaving 9 bases unmatched.

This chain joins TRBV21-1 and TRBJ2-2; TRBD1, the table's D call, was not compared with the DNA. TRBV21-1 is a known pseudogene. The CDR3 has 15 residues. The CDR3 sequence: CASSKGGTYPGELFF. The CDR3 DNA sequence: TGTGCCAGCAGCAAAGGTGGGACATATCCCGGGGAGCTGTTTTTT.

This chain connects TRBV6-2 or TRBV6-3 to TRBJ2-1; TRBD2 is a possible D gene (6 bases). Trimming stripped 6 bases from V and 0 bases from J, with 12 bases between. From germline, CDR1 is MNHEY and CDR2 SVGEGT. The CDR3 covers 15 residues. The CDR3 region is CASSKGLYSYNEQFF. In nucleotides, the CDR3 is TGTGCCAGCAGCAAAGGACTATACTCCTACAATGAGCAGTTCTTC.

This chain connects TRBV19 to TRBJ2-7, with a possible D match to TRBD1 (6 bases). Per the germline V gene, CDR1 is LNHDA and CDR2 is SQIVND (reference sequence). V lost 3 bases and J lost 5, with 14 bases in between. The CDR3 runs 14 residues. The CDR3 DNA is TGTGCCAGTAGTATGTTAACAGGGCAGAACGAGCAGTACTTC. Encoded protein: CASSMLTGQNEQYF.

The chain uses TRBV5-4 and TRBJ1-2; weak D call: TRBD1 (6 bases). Trimming cost V 0 bases and J 6 bases, with 15 bases left between them. CDR3 size: 15 residues. Germline V CDR1 and CDR2: SGHNT, YYREEE (reference sequence). CDR3: CASSLGGGSGDGYTF. The CDR3 DNA reads as TGTGCCAGCAGCTTGGGTGGGGGCAGCGGGGATGGCTACACCTTC. Using reference TRBV5-4 and TRBJ1-2 for the parts outside the CDR3, the full variable domain is ETGVTQSPTHLIKTRGQQVTLRCSSQSGHNTVSWYQQALGQGPQFIFQYYREEENGRGNFPPRFSGLQFPNYSSELNVNALELDDSALYLCASSLGGGSGDGYTFGSGTRLTVV.

The V and J genes are TRBV5-1 and TRBJ2-7; D is uncertain. This CDR3 spans 13 amino acids. Germline values: CDR1 SGHRS, CDR2 YFSETQ. Deletions cut 3 bases from V and 0 bases from J, with 7 bases between. The CDR3 reads CASSSLGSYEQYF. CDR3 DNA sequence: TGCGCCAGCAGCTCCTTGGGCTCCTACGAGCAGTACTTC. The entire variable domain, with the rest obtained from reference TRBV5-1 and TRBJ2-7, is as follows: KAGVTQTPRYLIKTRGQQVTLSCSPISGHRSVSWYQQTPGQGLQFLFEYFSETQRNKGNFPGRFSGRQFSNSRSEMNVSTLELGDSALYLCASSSLGSYEQYFGPGTRLTVT.

The chain is built from TRBV5-1 and TRBJ2-5, with TRBD2 matching over 8 bases. There are 13 residues in the CDR3. Germline CDR1 SGHRS, CDR2 YFSETQ. Trimming cost V 6 bases and J 3 bases; bases outside gene matches: 4. The CDR3 reads CASKYGGEETQYF. The CDR3 DNA reads as TGCGCCAGCAAATACGGGGGGGAAGAGACCCAGTACTTC.

The chain uses TRBV28 and TRBJ2-2; D gene unclear. CDR3 size: 15 residues. The germline V gene encodes CDR1 MDHEN and CDR2 SYDVKM. Trimming pared 8 bases from V and 0 bases from J, leaving 13 bases between. CDR3 loop: CASLRQVSNTGELFF. The CDR3 DNA reads as TGTGCCAGCCTGAGGCAGGTTTCGAACACCGGGGAGCTGTTTTTT.

The gene calls are TRBV28 and TRBJ1-6; D uncertain. The CDR3 loop spans 15 amino acids. Per germline, CDR1 MDHEN and CDR2 SYDVKM. With 2 bases removed from V and 10 bases from J, the gap between germline ends came to 15 bases. CDR3 sequence (DNA): TGTGCCAGCAGTTTAGTTGCGGGTTTAAGGTCACCCCTCCACTTT. Translated, it gives CASSLVAGLRSPLHF.

This clone was observed a few times. V gene TRBV7-2 combines with J gene TRBJ2-7; 9 nucleotides match TRBD2. This CDR3 spans 17 amino acids. The germline CDR1 and CDR2 sequences are SGHTA and FQGNSA. Unmatched junction bases numbered 15, after V lost 3 bases and J lost 6 bases. As DNA, the CDR3 is TGTGCCAGCAGCTTTAGCCCCCTGGCTAGCGGGAATATCGAGCAGTACTTC. Amino acid sequence: CASSFSPLASGNIEQYF.

The rearrangement joins TRBV10-3 to TRBJ2-3; weak D call: TRBD1 (7 bases). The V gene's germline CDR1 is ENHRY and CDR2 SYGVKD. The CDR3 totals 15 residues. Deletions cut 4 bases from V and 5 bases from J, with 16 bases between. The CDR3: CAISGGTVEGDTQYF. The CDR3, as DNA: TGTGCCATCAGTGGGGGGACAGTGGAGGGAGATACGCAGTATTTT.

The chain carries TRBV5-8 and TRBJ1-3; D unclear. Per the germline V gene, CDR1 is SGHTS and CDR2 is YDEGEE. This CDR3 has 13 residues. V lost 2 bases and J lost 7, with 10 bases in between. The CDR3 coding sequence is TGTGCCAGCAGCTTCGATCCCGAGAACACCATATATTTT. Encoded protein: CASSFDPENTIYF. Filled out from reference TRBV5-8 and TRBJ1-3, the complete variable domain reads EAGVTQSPTHLIKTRGQQATLRCSPISGHTSVYWYQQALGLGLQFLLWYDEGEERNRGNFPPRFSGRQFPNYSSELNVNALELEDSALYLCASSFDPENTIYFGEGSWLTVV.

This sequence joins TRBV14 and TRBJ1-2; 7 nucleotides match TRBD1. Germline CDR1 reads SGHDN; CDR2 reads FVKESK. V dropped 1 base and J dropped 7; count of bases not matched to a gene: 9. CDR3 length: 15 residues. The CDR3 DNA reads TGTGCCAGCAGCCAAGTACCGGGACAGCTTGGTGGCTACACCTTC. This translates into CASSQVPGQLGGYTF.

The chain joins TRBV6-5 to TRBJ2-7, with D perhaps TRBD2 (6 bases). From germline, CDR1 is MNHEY and CDR2 SVGAGI. This CDR3 spans 15 amino acids. V gave up 2 bases and J gave up 6 bases, with 17 bases separating them. This CDR3 is CASSYGTQGGLEQYF. CDR3 nucleotide sequence: TGTGCCAGCAGTTACGGGACTCAGGGTGGGCTCGAGCAGTACTTC.

The chain is built from TRBV5-1 and TRBJ1-1; D is possibly TRBD1 (6 bases). Germline lookup yields CDR1 SGHRS and CDR2 YFSETQ. This CDR3 has 15 residues. V was cut by 0 bases and J by 4 bases, with 13 bases left in between. CDR3 DNA: TGCGCCAGCAGCTTGGTGGGGCAGGGGAGCACTGAAGCTTTCTTT. Amino acid sequence: CASSLVGQGSTEAFF. The full variable domain, in which reference TRBV5-1 and TRBJ1-1 provide the parts outside the CDR3, is KAGVTQTPRYLIKTRGQQVTLSCSPISGHRSVSWYQQTPGQGLQFLFEYFSETQRNKGNFPGRFSGRQFSNSRSEMNVSTLELGDSALYLCASSLVGQGSTEAFFGQGTRLTVV.

The genes are TRBV19 and TRBJ2-5; D possibly uses TRBD1 or TRBD2 (6 bases each). Trimming cost V 1 base and J 4 bases, with 22 bases left between them. This CDR3 region has 18 residues. The germline V gene encodes CDR1 LNHDA and CDR2 SQIVND (reference sequence). The CDR3 is CASSIGTGALPYRETQYF. In nucleotides, the CDR3 is TGTGCCAGTAGTATAGGGACGGGGGCCCTACCTTATAGAGAGACCCAGTACTTC.

The gene calls are TRBV3-1 (or the pseudogene TRBV3-2) and TRBJ2-1; 10 bases are shared with TRBD2. CDR1 is LGHDT, CDR2 YNNKEL, per germline (reference sequence). The CDR3 length is 18 residues. Trimming cost V 4 bases and J 4 bases; bases outside gene matches: 13. The DNA for the CDR3 is TGTGCCAGCAGCCCTGGTGGGCTAGCGGGAGTGCAGTACAATGAGCAGTTCTTC. This encodes CASSPGGLAGVQYNEQFF.

The chain recombines TRBV2 with TRBJ1-5; no clear D gene. Trimming left V 5 bases short and J 4 bases short, with 12 bases between. The CDR3 has 14 residues. Germline CDR1 is SNHLY and CDR2 is FYNNEI. CDR3 nucleotide sequence: TGTGCCAGCAGTTTAGGGAGGGTTAATCAGCCCCAGCATTTT. It is translated as CASSLGRVNQPQHF. The complete variable domain, with remaining parts taken from reference TRBV2 and TRBJ1-5, reads EPEVTQTPSHQVTQMGQEVILRCVPISNHLYFYWYRQILGQKVEFLVSFYNNEISEKSEIFDDQFSVERPDGSNFTLKIRSTKLEDSAMYFCASSLGRVNQPQHFGDGTRLSIL.

This clone appeared a single time. This sequence joins TRBV7-2 and TRBJ2-6, with D unclear. The germline CDR1 and CDR2 sequences are SGHTA and FQGNSA. V shed 4 bases and J shed 5 bases, with 12 bases lying between them. This CDR3 region has 15 residues. The CDR3, as DNA: TGTGCCAGCAGCTCGAGAGGTGGCTGGGCCAACGTCCTGACTTTC. It is translated as CASSSRGGWANVLTF. Complete variable domain (other parts from reference TRBV7-2 and TRBJ2-6): GAGVSQSPSNKVTEKGKDVELRCDPISGHTALYWYRQSLGQGLEFLIYFQGNSAPDKSGLPSDRFSAERTGGSVSTLTIQRTQQEDSAVYLCASSSRGGWANVLTFGAGSRLTVL.

The chain combines TRBV27 with TRBJ1-2; a weak D match, TRBD1 (6 bases). The CDR3 extends over 13 amino acids. The ends were cut back, 6 bases at V and 4 bases at J, with 12 bases in the middle. Germline V CDR1 and CDR2: MNHEY, SMNVEV (reference sequence). The CDR3: CASSQRQAYGYTF. CDR3 DNA sequence: TGTGCCAGCAGCCAACGACAGGCCTATGGCTACACCTTC.

The rearrangement links TRBV12-3 or TRBV12-4 to TRBJ2-1; D ambiguous. The V end lost 3 bases, the J end lost 5 bases, and 8 bases lay between the germline ends. This CDR3 spans 13 amino acids. As DNA, the CDR3 is TGTGCCAGCAGTTTGGGCACAAACAATGAGCAGTTCTTC. It translates to CASSLGTNNEQFF.

This chain joins TRBV6-5 and TRBJ2-7, with 9 bases that match TRBD1. V trimming: 6 bases; J trimming: 6 bases; junction bases outside the gene matches: 12. The CDR3 runs 15 residues. Germline loops: CDR1 MNHEY, CDR2 SVGAGI. The CDR3 DNA sequence: TGTGCCAGCAGGCCGCCGGGACAGGGTGGGTTCGAGCAGTACTTC. It encodes CASRPPGQGGFEQYF.